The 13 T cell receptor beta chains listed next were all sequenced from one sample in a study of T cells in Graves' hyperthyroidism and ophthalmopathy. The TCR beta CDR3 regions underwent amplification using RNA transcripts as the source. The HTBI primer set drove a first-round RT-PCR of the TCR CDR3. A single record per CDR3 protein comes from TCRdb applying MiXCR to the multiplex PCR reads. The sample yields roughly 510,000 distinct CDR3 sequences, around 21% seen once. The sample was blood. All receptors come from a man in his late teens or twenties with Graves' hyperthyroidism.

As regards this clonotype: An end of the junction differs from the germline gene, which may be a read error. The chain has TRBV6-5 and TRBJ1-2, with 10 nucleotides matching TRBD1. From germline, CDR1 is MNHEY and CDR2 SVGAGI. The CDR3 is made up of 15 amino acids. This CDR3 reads CASGYSTGGVDGYTF. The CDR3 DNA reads TGTGCCAGCGGTTACTCGACAGGGGGCGTCGATGGCTACACCTTC.

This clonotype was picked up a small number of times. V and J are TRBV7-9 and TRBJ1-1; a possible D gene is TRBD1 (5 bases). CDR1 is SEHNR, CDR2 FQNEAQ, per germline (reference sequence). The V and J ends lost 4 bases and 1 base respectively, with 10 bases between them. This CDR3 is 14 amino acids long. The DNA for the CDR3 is TGTGCCAGCAGCTCCAGGGTCCAGAACACTGAAGCTTTCTTT. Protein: CASSSRVQNTEAFF.

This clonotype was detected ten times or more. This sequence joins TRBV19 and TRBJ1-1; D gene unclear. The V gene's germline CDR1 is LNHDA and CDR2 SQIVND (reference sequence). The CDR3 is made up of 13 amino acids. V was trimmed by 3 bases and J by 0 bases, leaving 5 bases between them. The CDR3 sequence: CASSIELNTEAFF. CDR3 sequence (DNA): TGTGCCAGTAGTATTGAGTTGAACACTGAAGCTTTCTTT.

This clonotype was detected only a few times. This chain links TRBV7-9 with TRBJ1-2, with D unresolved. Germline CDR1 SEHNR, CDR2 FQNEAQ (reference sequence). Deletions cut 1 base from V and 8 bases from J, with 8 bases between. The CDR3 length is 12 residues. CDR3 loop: CASSLGVEGYTF. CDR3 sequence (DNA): TGTGCCAGCAGCTTAGGTGTGGAAGGCTACACCTTC.

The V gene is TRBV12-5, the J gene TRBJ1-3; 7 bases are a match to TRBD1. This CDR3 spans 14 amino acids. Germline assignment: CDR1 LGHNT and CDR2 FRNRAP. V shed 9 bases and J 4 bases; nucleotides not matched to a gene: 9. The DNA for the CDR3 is TGTGCTAGATGGGGACAGACCATCGGAAACACCATATATTTT. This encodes CARWGQTIGNTIYF. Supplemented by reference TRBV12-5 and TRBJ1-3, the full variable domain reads DARVTQTPRHKVTEMGQEVTMRCQPILGHNTVFWYRQTMMQGLELLAYFRNRAPLDDSGMPKDRFSAEMPDATLATLKIQPSEPRDSAVYFCARWGQTIGNTIYFGEGSWLTVV.

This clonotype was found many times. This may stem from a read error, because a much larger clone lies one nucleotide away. In DNA, the CDR3 is TGTGCCAGCAGTTCGGGGACAGGGGACGGCTACACCTTC. Translating gives CASSSGTGDGYTF. V and J are TRBV27 and TRBJ1-2, with 10 bases identical to TRBD1. CDR1 and CDR2 (germline): MNHEY, SMNVEV (reference sequence). The CDR3 consists of 13 residues. J lost 8 bases, V lost 4 bases, and 4 bases had no gene match.

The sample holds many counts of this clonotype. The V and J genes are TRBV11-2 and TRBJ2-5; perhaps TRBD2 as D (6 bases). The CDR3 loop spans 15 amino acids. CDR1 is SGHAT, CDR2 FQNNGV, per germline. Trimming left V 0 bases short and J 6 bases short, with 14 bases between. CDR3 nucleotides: TGTGCCAGCAGCTTAGATCGCGGGGTTGAGAAGACCCAGTACTTC. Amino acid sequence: CASSLDRGVEKTQYF.

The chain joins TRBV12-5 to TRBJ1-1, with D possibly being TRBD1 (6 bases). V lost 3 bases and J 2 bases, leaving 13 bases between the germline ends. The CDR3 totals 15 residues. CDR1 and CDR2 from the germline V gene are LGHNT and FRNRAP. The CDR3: CASGFGNRANTEAFF. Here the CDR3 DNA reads TGTGCTAGTGGTTTTGGCAACAGGGCCAACACTGAAGCTTTCTTT.

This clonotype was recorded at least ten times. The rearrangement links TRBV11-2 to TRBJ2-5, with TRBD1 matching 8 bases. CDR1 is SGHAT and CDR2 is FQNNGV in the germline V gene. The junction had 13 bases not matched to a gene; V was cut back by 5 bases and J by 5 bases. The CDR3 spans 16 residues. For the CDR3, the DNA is TGTGCCAGCAGCCCCGTGGTGCAGGGGGCAATTGAGACCCAGTACTTC. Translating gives CASSPVVQGAIETQYF.

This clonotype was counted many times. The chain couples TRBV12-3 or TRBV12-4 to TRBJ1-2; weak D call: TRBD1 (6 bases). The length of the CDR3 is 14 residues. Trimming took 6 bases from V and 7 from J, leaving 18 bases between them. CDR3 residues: CASRATAGALGYTF. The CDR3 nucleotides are TGTGCCAGCAGAGCCACAGCGGGGGCGCTTGGCTACACCTTC.

CDR3 residues: CASSLVQRNYGYTF. CDR3 DNA: TGTGCCAGCAGCTTAGTCCAGAGGAACTATGGCTACACCTTC. The chain combines TRBV7-9 with TRBJ1-2; D call uncertain. The germline CDR1 and CDR2 sequences are SEHNR and FQNEAQ (reference sequence). Trimming stripped 1 base from V and 2 bases from J, with 8 bases between. This CDR3 is 14 amino acids long. The whole variable domain, filled in from reference TRBV7-9 and TRBJ1-2, reads DTGVSQNPRHKITKRGQNVTFRCDPISEHNRLYWYRQTLGQGPEFLTYFQNEAQLEKSRLLSDRFSAERPKGSFSTLEIQRTEQGDSAMYLCASSLVQRNYGYTFGSGTRLTVV.

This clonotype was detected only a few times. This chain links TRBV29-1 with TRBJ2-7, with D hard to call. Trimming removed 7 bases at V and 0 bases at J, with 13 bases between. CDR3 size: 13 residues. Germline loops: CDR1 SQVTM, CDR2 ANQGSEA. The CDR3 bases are TGCAGCGCACGGACGGTGAGCTCCTACGAGCAGTACTTC. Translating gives CSARTVSSYEQYF.

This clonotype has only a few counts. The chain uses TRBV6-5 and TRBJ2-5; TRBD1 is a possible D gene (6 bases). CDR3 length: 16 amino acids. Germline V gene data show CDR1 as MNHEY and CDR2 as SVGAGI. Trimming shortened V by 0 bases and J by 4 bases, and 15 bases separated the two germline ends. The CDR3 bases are TGTGCCAGCAGTTACTCCGGGCAGGGGAGCGGAGAGACCCAGTACTTC. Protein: CASSYSGQGSGETQYF.